This TCR beta chain is from a study of identical twins (dated by TCRdb to 2016 to 2018). About the investigation overall: To test whether fetal clonotypes persist, this study deep-sequenced TCR alpha and beta repertoires from monozygotic twins, from unrelated adults of various ages, and from cord blood. To rule out contamination, the twin experiments were replicated at different times with different library preparation protocols. Study-wide findings and limitations: Conclusions relied on cross-sectional statistical analysis, since the same donors could not be followed over many years. Compared with coincidental sharing between unrelated individuals, out-of-frame TCR alpha sequences shared between twins had an excess of sequences with low generation probability. Zero-insertion analyses could be partly confounded by invariant T cells such as MAIT and iNKT, though diverse VJ usage argued against such confounding for most clonotypes. Out-of-frame TCR alpha sharing in monozygotic twins was systematically underestimated by recombination models, whereas sharing between unrelated individuals was in agreement with the recombination models. Excess twin sharing in beta out-of-frame sequences was weaker because fewer shared sequences lowered the signal-to-noise ratio. Fewer insertions were carried by abundant cord blood beta clonotypes; a weaker similar trend was observed in young adult naive repertoires, while no such trend was observed in memory repertoires.

Comment on this clonotype: The antigen this receptor binds is unknown. No much larger clone is present one base from it, and per-base qualities are unavailable.

Libraries were made using 5' RACE. The reads were generated on an Illumina HiSeq 2000. A universal primer binding site was introduced by template switching, and a unique molecular identifier was present in the final cDNA, enabling accurate counting of TCR cDNA molecules. Specific primers in the conserved constant-segment region were used to synthesize first-strand cDNA for the TCR alpha and beta chains. Each cDNA library was double barcoded, with a SMART-Mk sample barcode plus Illumina barcodes, to control for contamination. TruSeq adapter sequences along with Illumina sample barcodes were introduced in two successive PCR steps. The Illumina HiSeq platform was used with custom primers to sequence TCR alpha and beta cDNA libraries. The published analysis was carried out like this. Unique molecular identifiers were extracted from raw reads with MiGEC, and CDR3 positions were determined with MiXCR. Recombination models were inferred per individual with the repgenHMM and IGoR tools using an EM algorithm. Shared clonotype analysis was performed with the tcR package in R, normalizing sharing by the product of cloneset sizes. Out-of-frame nonproductive sequences were analyzed to study raw recombination free of thymic and clonal selection effects. In-frame beta chains were kept once TCRdb had trimmed the public reads at Q25 with fastp and called clones with MiXCR. One record per CDR3 amino acid sequence lists the most common genes and DNA. TCRdb's processing, not the authors', yielded these V and J calls. The table for this sample lists 640,000 or so distinct CDR3 sequences; around 6% of them were counted only once. The ten most abundant clones make up roughly 2% of the sample.

Every donor was a healthy Caucasian. The study also sequenced three unrelated non-twin adults: a male aged 18 to 29, a male aged 50 to 60 and a female aged 50 to 60. Miltenyi CD45RO+ enrichment and human naive T-cell isolation kits were used to isolate memory (CD45RO+) and naive T cells from PBMC. Source material: naive T cells sorted from blood. The sample's cell subset or site label, in plain terms: cells isolated with a human naive T-cell isolation kit. The TCR was taken from a man aged 18 to 29 in good health.

This receptor has the CDR3 CASMRSNYGYTF. In nucleotides, the sequence is TGTGCCAGCATGCGGTCCAACTATGGCTACACCTTC. Rearrangement joined TRBV6-5 to TRBJ1-2, with no D gene named confidently. The junction carries 8 bases between V and J, which are trimmed by 7 bases and 2 bases respectively. CDR1 MNHEY and CDR2 SVGAGI were looked up in the germline V gene. Counted from cysteine to phenylalanine, this CDR3 has 12 amino acids. Only CDR3 DNA remains: 36 bases, in frame from the first base.